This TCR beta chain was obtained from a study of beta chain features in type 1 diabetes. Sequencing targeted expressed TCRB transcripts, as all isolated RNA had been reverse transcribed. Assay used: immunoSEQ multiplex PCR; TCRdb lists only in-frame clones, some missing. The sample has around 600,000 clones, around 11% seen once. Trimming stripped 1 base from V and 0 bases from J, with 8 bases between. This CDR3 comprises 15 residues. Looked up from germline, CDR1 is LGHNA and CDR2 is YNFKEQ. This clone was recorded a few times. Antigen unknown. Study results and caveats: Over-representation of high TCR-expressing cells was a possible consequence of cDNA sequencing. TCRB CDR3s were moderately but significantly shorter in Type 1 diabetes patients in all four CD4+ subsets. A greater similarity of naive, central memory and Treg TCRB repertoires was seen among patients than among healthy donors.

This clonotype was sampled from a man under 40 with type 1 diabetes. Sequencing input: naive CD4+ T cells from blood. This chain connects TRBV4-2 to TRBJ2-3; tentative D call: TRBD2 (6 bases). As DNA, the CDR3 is TGTGCCAGCAGCCAAGGAGGGACTAGCACAGATACGCAGTATTTT. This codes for CASSQGGTSTDTQYF.